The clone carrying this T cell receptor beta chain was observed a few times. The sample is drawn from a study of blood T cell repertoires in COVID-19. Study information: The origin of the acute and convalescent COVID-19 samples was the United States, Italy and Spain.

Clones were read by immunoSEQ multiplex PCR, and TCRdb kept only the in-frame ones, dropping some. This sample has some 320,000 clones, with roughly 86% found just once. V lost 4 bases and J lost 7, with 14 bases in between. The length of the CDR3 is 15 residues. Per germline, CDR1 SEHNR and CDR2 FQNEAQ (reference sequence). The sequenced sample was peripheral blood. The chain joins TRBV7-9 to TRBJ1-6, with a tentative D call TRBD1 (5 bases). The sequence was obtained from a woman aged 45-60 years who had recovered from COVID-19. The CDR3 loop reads CASSSQGIGNSPLHF. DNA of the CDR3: TGTGCCAGCAGCTCTCAGGGTATAGGGAATTCACCCCTCCACTTT.